What follows are 9 T cell receptor beta chains derived from one specimen sequenced in a study of control samples from healthy donors and cancer patients. TCRdb keeps only in-frame clones here, not all; method: immunoSEQ multiplex PCR. The sample carries about 120,000 clones, approximately 87% recorded once. Sequencing input: blood. The receptor set was obtained from a man aged 25 to 45 in good health.

This clone qualifies as medium-sized. This chain uses TRBV4-1 with TRBJ1-1, with D maybe TRBD1 (6 bases). The V end lost 4 bases, the J end lost 7 bases, and 16 bases lay between the germline ends. The CDR3 totals 14 residues. Germline lookup yields CDR1 MGHRA and CDR2 YSYEKL. Written as DNA, the CDR3 is TGCGCCAGCAGCCTAGAGACAGGCTCCTATGAAGCTTTCTTT. Protein sequence: CASSLETGSYEAFF.

The chain combines TRBV7-2 with TRBJ2-3; 8 bases match TRBD2. V gave up 1 base and J gave up 1 base; unmatched junction bases: 4. Germline lookup yields CDR1 SGHTA and CDR2 FQGNSA. This CDR3 has 16 amino acids. The CDR3 DNA reads as TGTGCCAGCAGCTTAGAATTGCGGGGGGGCACAGATACGCAGTATTTT. It codes for CASSLELRGGTDTQYF.

This clone was seen more than once but under ten times. V usage is TRBV10-2 and J usage is TRBJ1-3; D is uncertain. The CDR3 runs 15 residues. Looked up from germline, CDR1 is WSHSY and CDR2 is SAAADI. Trimming removed 2 bases from V and 0 bases from J, with 8 bases in between. CDR3 sequence reads: CASSEPRASGNTIYF. The CDR3 DNA sequence: TGCGCCAGCAGTGAGCCAAGGGCCTCTGGAAACACCATATATTTT.

A remark on this clone: Other nucleotide sequences from this sample produce the same CDR3. This chain connects TRBV12-3 or TRBV12-4 to TRBJ1-1, with D unresolved. Trimming removed 3 bases from V and 4 bases from J, with 9 bases in between. CDR3 size: 13 residues. CDR3 nucleotides: TGTGCCAGCAGTTTGGAGGGAGGCACTGAAGCTTTCTTT. Amino acids: CASSLEGGTEAFF.

This clone was observed a few times. The chain is built from TRBV5-1 and TRBJ2-5; TRBD2 agrees at 8 bases. The CDR3 is 16 residues long. Germline V CDR1 and CDR2: SGHRS, YFSETQ. V shed 1 base and J 4 bases; nucleotides not matched to a gene: 9. CDR3 region: CASSLSPPGGLETQYF. For the CDR3, the DNA is TGCGCCAGCAGCTTGAGTCCCCCGGGGGGGTTAGAGACCCAGTACTTC.

The chain's CDR3 is CASSIEGTGELFF. For the CDR3, the DNA is TGTGCCAGTAGTATAGAAGGGACCGGGGAGCTGTTTTTT. The rearrangement links TRBV19 to TRBJ2-2; no definite D call. The germline V gene encodes CDR1 LNHDA and CDR2 SQIVND (reference sequence). The CDR3 extends over 13 amino acids. Trimming took 0 bases from V and 5 from J, leaving 4 bases between them.

V is TRBV6-6 and J is TRBJ1-4; D unclear. V lost 6 bases, J lost 8 bases, and 13 bases lay in between. Germline CDR1 reads MNHNY; CDR2 reads SVGAGI (reference sequence). This CDR3 region has 13 residues. DNA of the CDR3: TGTGCCAGCAGCTCCATGGCCAGAGAAAAACTGTTTTTT. Its protein is CASSSMAREKLFF.

The V call is TRBV2, the J call TRBJ1-1, with 9 bases fitting TRBD1. The CDR3 is 14 residues long. Germline V gives CDR1 SNHLY, CDR2 FYNNEI. V was clipped by 6 bases and J by 3 bases; unmatched bases: 5. CDR3 loop: CASRGDRVDTEAFF. CDR3 in DNA: TGTGCCAGCAGGGGGGACAGGGTGGACACTGAAGCTTTCTTT.

The chain combines TRBV14 with TRBJ2-5, with 9 bases identical to TRBD2. Germline loops: CDR1 SGHDN, CDR2 FVKESK. There are 16 residues in the CDR3. V shed 1 base, J shed 2 bases, and the junction held 5 bases outside the gene matches. The CDR3 nucleotides are TGTGCCAGCAGCCAAGGATGGCGGGGGGGTCAAGAGACCCAGTACTTC. It translates to CASSQGWRGGQETQYF.